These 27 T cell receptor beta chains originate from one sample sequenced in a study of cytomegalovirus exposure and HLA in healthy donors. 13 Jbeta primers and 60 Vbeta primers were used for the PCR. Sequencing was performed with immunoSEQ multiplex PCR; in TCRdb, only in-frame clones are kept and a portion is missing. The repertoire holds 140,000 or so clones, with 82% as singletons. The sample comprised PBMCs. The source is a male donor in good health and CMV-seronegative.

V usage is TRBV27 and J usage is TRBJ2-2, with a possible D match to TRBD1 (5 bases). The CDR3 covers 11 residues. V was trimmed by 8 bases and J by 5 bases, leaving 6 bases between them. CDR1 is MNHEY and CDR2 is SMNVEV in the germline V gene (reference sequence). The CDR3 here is CASAGTGELFF. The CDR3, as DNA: TGTGCCAGCGCAGGGACCGGGGAGCTGTTTTTT.

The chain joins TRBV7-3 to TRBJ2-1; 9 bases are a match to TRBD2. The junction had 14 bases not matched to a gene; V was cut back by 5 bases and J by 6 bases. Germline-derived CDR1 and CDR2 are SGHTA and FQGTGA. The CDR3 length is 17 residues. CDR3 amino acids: CASSPSLAGGLRNEQFF. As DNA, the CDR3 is TGTGCCAGCAGCCCCTCTCTGGCGGGAGGGCTCCGCAATGAGCAGTTCTTC.

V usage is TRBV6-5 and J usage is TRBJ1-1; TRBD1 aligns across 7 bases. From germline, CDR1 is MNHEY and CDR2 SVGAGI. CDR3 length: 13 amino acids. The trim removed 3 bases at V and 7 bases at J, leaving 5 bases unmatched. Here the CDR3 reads CASSYAGQDEAFF. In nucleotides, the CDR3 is TGTGCCAGCAGTTATGCTGGACAGGATGAAGCTTTCTTT.

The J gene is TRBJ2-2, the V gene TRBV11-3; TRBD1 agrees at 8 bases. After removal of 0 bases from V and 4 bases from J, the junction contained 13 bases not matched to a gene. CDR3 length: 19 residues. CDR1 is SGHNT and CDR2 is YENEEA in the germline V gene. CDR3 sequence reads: CASSLDGGWTGPGTGELFF. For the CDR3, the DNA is TGTGCCAGCAGCTTAGATGGAGGTTGGACAGGGCCGGGCACCGGGGAGCTGTTTTTT.

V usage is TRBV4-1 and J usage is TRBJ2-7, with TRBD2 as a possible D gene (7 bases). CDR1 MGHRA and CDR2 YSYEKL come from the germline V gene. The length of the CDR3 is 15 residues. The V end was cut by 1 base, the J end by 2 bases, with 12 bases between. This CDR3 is CASSQVPGGPYEQYF. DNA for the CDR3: TGCGCCAGCAGCCAAGTTCCGGGGGGCCCCTACGAGCAGTACTTC.

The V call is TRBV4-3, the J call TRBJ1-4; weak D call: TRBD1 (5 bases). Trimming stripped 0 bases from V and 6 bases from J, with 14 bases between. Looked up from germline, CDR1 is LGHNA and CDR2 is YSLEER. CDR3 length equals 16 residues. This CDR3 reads CASSQEGRGFYEKLFF. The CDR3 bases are TGCGCCAGCAGCCAAGAAGGGAGGGGTTTTTATGAAAAACTGTTTTTT.

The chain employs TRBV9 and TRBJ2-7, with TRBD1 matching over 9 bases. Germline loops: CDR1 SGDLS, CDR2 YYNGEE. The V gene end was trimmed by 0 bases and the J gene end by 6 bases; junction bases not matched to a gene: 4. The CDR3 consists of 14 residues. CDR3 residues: CASSVGDRVAEQYF. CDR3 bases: TGTGCCAGCAGCGTAGGGGACAGGGTGGCCGAGCAGTACTTC.

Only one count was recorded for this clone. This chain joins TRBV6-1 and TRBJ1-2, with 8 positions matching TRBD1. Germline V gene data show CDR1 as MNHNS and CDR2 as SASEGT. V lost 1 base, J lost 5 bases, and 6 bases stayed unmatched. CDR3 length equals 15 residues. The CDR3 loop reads CASSEGRGLGYGYTF. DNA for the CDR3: TGTGCCAGCAGTGAAGGCAGGGGGCTGGGGTATGGCTACACCTTC.

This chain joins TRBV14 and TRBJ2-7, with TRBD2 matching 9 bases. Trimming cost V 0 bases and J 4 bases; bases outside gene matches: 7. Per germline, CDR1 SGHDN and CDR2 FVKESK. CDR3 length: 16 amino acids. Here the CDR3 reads CASSQDRLAGWYEQYF. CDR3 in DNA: TGTGCCAGCAGCCAAGATCGTCTAGCGGGATGGTACGAGCAGTACTTC.

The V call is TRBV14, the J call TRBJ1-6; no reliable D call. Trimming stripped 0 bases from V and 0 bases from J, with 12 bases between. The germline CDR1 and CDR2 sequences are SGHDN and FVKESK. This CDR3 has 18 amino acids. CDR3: CASSQDDIRSSYNSPLHF. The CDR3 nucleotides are TGTGCCAGCAGCCAAGATGACATTAGAAGCTCCTATAATTCACCCCTCCACTTT.

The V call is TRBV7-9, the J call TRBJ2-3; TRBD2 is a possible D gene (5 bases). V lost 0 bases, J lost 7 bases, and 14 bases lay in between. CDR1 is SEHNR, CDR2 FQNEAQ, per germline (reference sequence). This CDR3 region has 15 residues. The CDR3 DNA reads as TGTGCCAGCAGCTTAGCGCGGGCCTTCCTAAATACGCAGTATTTT. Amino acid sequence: CASSLARAFLNTQYF. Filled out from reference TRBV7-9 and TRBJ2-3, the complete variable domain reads DTGVSQNPRHKITKRGQNVTFRCDPISEHNRLYWYRQTLGQGPEFLTYFQNEAQLEKSRLLSDRFSAERPKGSFSTLEIQRTEQGDSAMYLCASSLARAFLNTQYFGPGTRLTVL.

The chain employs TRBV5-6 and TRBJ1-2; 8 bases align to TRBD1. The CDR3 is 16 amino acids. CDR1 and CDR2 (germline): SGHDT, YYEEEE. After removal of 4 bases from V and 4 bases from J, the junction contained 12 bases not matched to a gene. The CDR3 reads CASSGWTGRDSYGYTF. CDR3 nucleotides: TGTGCCAGCAGCGGCTGGACAGGGAGAGACAGCTATGGCTACACCTTC. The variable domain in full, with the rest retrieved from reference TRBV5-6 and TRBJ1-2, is DAGVTQSPTHLIKTRGQQVTLRCSPKSGHDTVSWYQQALGQGPQFIFQYYEEEERQRGNFPDRFSGHQFPNYSSELNVNALLLGDSALYLCASSGWTGRDSYGYTFGSGTRLTVV.

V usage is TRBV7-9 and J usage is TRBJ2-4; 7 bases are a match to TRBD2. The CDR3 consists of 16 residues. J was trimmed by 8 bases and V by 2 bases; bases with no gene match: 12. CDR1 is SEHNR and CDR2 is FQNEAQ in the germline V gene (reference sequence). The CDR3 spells CASSLLGPIGRDIQYF. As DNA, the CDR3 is TGTGCCAGCAGCTTATTGGGTCCGATAGGGAGGGACATTCAGTACTTC.

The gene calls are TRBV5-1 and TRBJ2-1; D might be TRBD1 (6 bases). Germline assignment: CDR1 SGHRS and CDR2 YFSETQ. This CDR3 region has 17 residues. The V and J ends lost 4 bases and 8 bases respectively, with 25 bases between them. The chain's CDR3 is CASSGTPTGEKGDEQFF. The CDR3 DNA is TGCGCCAGCAGCGGGACCCCGACAGGTGAGAAGGGCGATGAGCAGTTCTTC. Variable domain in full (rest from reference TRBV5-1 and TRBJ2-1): KAGVTQTPRYLIKTRGQQVTLSCSPISGHRSVSWYQQTPGQGLQFLFEYFSETQRNKGNFPGRFSGRQFSNSRSEMNVSTLELGDSALYLCASSGTPTGEKGDEQFFGPGTRLTVL.

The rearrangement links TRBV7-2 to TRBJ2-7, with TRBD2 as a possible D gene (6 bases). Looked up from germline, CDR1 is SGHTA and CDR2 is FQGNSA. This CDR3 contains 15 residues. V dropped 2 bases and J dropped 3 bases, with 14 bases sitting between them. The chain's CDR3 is CASSLTGLAVYEQYF. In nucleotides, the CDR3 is TGTGCCAGCAGCTTAACGGGACTGGCCGTCTACGAGCAGTACTTC.

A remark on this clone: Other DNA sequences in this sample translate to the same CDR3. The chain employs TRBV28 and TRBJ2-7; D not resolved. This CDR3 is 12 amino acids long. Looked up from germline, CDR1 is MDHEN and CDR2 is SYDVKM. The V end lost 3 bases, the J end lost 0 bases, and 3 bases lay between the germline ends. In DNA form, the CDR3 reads TGTGCCAGCAGTTTCCGCTCCTACGAGCAGTACTTC. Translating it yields CASSFRSYEQYF. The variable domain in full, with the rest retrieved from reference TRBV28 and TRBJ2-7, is DVKVTQSSRYLVKRTGEKVFLECVQDMDHENMFWYRQDPGLGLRLIYFSYDVKMKEKGDIPEGYSVSREKKERFSLILESASTNQTSMYLCASSFRSYEQYFGPGTRLTVT.

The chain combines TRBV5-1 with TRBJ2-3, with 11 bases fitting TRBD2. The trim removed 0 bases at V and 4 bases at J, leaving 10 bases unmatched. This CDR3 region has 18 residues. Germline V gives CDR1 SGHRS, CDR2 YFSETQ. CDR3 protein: CASSLEYYASGGPDTQYF. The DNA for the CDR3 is TGCGCCAGCAGCTTGGAATATTATGCTAGCGGGGGGCCAGATACGCAGTATTTT.

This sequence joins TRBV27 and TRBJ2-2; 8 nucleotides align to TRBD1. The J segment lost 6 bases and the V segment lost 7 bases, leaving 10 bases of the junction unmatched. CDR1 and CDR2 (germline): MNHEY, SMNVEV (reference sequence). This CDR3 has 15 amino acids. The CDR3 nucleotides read TGTGCCAGCAAGTTACCGGACAGGGAATCCGGGGAGCTGTTTTTT. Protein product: CASKLPDRESGELFF.

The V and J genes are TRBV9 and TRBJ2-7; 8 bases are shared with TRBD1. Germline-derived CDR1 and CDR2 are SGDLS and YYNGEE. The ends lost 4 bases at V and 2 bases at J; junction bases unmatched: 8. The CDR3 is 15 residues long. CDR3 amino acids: CASSPGRTGTYEQYF. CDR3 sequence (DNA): TGTGCCAGCAGCCCCGGTCGGACAGGGACCTACGAGCAGTACTTC.

The CDR3 loop reads CASSLSGLLWSEQFF. CDR3 in DNA: TGTGCCAGCAGCTTATCGGGACTACTTTGGTCTGAGCAGTTCTTC. V is TRBV7-2 and J is TRBJ2-1, with TRBD2 matching over 7 bases. The CDR3 loop spans 15 amino acids. The V gene's germline CDR1 is SGHTA and CDR2 FQGNSA. The ends lost 2 bases at V and 9 bases at J; junction bases unmatched: 10.

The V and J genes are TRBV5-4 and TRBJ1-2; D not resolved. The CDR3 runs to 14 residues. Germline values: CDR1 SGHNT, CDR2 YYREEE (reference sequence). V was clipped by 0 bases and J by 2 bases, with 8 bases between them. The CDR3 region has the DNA TGTGCCAGCAGCTTGGTACCGGGGAACTATGGCTACACCTTC. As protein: CASSLVPGNYGYTF.

CDR3 residues: CASSPPRFWANVLTF. The CDR3 nucleotides read TGTGCCAGCTCACCACCGCGGTTTTGGGCCAACGTCCTGACTTTC. This chain joins TRBV18 and TRBJ2-6; D uncertain. CDR3 length: 15 amino acids. Per the germline V gene, CDR1 is KGHSH and CDR2 is LQKENI. Trimming pared 0 bases from V and 5 bases from J, leaving 8 bases between.

The CDR3: CASSLKAAGLNTEAFF. Here the CDR3 DNA reads TGTGCCAGCAGCCTCAAGGCGGCAGGGTTGAACACTGAAGCTTTCTTT. The chain carries TRBV5-5 and TRBJ1-1, with a possible D match to TRBD1 (5 bases). The CDR3 extends over 16 amino acids. Germline V lookup: CDR1 SGHKS, CDR2 YYEKEE (reference sequence). With 4 bases removed from V and 0 bases from J, the gap between germline ends came to 16 bases. The full variable domain, rest sourced from reference TRBV5-5 and TRBJ1-1, is DAGVTQSPTHLIKTRGQQVTLRCSPISGHKSVSWYQQVLGQGPQFIFQYYEKEERGRGNFPDRFSARQFPNYSSELNVNALLLGDSALYLCASSLKAAGLNTEAFFGQGTRLTVV.

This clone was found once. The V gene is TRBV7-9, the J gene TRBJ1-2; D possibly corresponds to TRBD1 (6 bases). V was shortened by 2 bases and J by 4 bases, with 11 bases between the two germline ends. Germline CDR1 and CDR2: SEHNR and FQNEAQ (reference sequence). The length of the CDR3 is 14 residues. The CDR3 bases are TGTGCCAGCAGCTTATGGGACATCTCCTATGGCTACACCTTC. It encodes CASSLWDISYGYTF.

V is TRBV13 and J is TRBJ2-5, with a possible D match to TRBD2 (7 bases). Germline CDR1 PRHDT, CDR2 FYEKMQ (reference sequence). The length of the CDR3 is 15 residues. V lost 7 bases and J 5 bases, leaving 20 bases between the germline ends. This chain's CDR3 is CASTQEGRGDETQYF. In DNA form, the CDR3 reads TGTGCCAGCACCCAAGAGGGGAGGGGGGACGAGACCCAGTACTTC.

The CDR3 sequence is CSPYEFGYTF. CDR3 bases: TGCAGTCCATACGAGTTTGGCTACACCTTC. V and J are TRBV20-1 and TRBJ1-2, with D unclear. CDR3 size: 10 residues. Germline values: CDR1 DFQATT, CDR2 SNEGSKA (reference sequence). V lost 8 bases to trimming and J lost 7 bases, with 11 bases between them.

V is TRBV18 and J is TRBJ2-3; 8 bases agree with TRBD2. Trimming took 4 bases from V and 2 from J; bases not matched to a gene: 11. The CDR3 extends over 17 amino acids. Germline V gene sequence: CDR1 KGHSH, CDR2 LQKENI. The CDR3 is CASSRSVAGLYTDTQYF. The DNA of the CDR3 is TGTGCCAGCTCACGTAGCGTAGCGGGACTTTACACAGATACGCAGTATTTT. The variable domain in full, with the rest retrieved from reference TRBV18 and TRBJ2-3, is NAGVMQNPRHLVRRRGQEARLRCSPMKGHSHVYWYRQLPEEGLKFMVYLQKENIIDESGMPKERFSAEFPKEGPSILRIQQVVRGDSAAYFCASSRSVAGLYTDTQYFGPGTRLTVL.